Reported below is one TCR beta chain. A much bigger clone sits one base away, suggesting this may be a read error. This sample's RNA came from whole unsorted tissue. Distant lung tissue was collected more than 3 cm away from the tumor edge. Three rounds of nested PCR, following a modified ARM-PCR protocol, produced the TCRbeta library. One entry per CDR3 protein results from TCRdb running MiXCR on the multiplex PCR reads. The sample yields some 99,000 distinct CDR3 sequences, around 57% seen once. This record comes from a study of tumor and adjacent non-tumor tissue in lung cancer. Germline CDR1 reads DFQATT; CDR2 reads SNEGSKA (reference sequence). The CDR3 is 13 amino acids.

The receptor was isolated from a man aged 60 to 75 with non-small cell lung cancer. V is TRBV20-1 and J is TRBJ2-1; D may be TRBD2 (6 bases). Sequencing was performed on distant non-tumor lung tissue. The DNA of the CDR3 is TGCACTGCCCAGGAGGGCGTCTTCAATGAGCAGTTCTTC. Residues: CTAQEGVFNEQFF.